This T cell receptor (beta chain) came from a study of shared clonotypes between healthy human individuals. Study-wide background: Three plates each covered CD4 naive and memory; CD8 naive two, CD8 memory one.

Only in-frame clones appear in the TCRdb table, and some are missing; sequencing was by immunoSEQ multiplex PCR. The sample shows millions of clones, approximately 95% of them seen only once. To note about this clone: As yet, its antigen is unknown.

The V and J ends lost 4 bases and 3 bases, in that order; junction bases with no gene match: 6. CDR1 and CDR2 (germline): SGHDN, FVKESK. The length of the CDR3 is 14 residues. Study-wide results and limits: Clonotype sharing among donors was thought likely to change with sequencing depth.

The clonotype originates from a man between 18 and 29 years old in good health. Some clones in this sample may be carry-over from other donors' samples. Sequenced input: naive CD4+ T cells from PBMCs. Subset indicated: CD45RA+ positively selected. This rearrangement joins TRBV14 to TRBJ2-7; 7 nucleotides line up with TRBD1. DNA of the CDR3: TGTGCCAGCAGCCGCGACAGGGCACGCTACGAGCAGTACTTC. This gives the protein CASSRDRARYEQYF. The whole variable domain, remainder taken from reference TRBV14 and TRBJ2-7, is EAGVTQFPSHSVIEKGQTVTLRCDPISGHDNLYWYRRVMGKEIKFLLHFVKESKQDESGMPNNRFLAERTGGTYSTLKVQPAELEDSGVYFCASSRDRARYEQYFGPGTRLTVT.